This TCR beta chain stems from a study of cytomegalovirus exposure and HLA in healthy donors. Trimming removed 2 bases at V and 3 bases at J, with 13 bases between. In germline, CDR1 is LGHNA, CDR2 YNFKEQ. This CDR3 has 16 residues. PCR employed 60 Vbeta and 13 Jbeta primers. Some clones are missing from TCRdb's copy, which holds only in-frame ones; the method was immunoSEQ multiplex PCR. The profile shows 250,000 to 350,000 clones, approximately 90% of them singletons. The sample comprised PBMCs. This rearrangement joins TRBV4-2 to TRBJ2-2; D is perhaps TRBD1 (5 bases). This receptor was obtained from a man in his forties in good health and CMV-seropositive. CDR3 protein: CASSQQGGEYTGELFF. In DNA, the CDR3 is TGTGCCAGCAGCCAACAGGGTGGGGAATACACCGGGGAGCTGTTTTTT.